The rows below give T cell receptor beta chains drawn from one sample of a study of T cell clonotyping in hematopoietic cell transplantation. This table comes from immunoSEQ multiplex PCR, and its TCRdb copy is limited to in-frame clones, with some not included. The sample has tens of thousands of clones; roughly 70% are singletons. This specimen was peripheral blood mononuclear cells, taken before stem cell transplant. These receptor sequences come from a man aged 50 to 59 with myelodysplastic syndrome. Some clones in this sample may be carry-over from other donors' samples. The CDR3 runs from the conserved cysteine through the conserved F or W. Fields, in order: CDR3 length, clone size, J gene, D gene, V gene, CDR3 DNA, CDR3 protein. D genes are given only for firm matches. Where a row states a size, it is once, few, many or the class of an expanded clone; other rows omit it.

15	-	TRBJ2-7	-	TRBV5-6	TGTGCCAGCAGCTTGGGAAACGACCTGAGCTACGAGCAGTACTTC	CASSLGNDLSYEQYF
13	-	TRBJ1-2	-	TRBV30	TGTGCCGGCTTTTTCGACCCCGACTATGTTTCCACCTTC	CAGFFDPDYVSTF
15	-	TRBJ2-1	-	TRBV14	TGTGCCAGCAGCCAAAGCGGTTTCGGCGGGAATGAGCAGTTCTTC	CASSQSGFGGNEQFF
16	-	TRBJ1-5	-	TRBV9	TGTGCCAGCAGCGTAGGGGGTGGGGCTGACAATCAGCCCCAGCATTTT	CASSVGGGADNQPQHF
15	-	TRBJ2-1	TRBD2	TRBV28	TGTGCCAGCACAATCGGTTCGGGAGGGATCAATGAGCAGTTCTTC	CASTIGSGGINEQFF
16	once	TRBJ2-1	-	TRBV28	TGTGCCAGCAGTTTTGTCGGGAGTGGGACCTACAATGAGCAGTTCTTC	CASSFVGSGTYNEQFF
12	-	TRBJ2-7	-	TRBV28	TGTGCCAGCCACAGGGTTTCCTACGAGCAGTACTTC	CASHRVSYEQYF
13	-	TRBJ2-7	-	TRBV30	TGTGCCTGGAGTGTTTCAGCTTTCTACGAGCAGTACTTC	CAWSVSAFYEQYF
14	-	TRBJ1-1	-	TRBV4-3	TGCGCCAGCAGCCAAGATTCGGGGGCGACTAGGGCTTTCTTT	CASSQDSGATRAFF
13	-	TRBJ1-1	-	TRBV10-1	TGCGCCAGCAGTGTGCAGGGAAACACTGAAGCTTTCTTT	CASSVQGNTEAFF
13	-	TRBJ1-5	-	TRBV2	TGTGCCAGCAGTCTAAGCGGGGGAGGGCGAAGGCATTTT	CASSLSGGGRRHF
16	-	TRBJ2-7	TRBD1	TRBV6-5	TGTGCCAGCAGTTCCCAGACGACAGGGCCCTCCTACGAGCAGTACTTC	CASSSQTTGPSYEQYF
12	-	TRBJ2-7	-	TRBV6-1	TGTGCCACAGGGGAGATGGATCTCGAGCAGTACTTC	CATGEMDLEQYF
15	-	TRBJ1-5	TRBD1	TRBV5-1	TGCGCCAGCAGCTTGGGGCCAGGGGGCGGTCAGCCCCAGCATTTT	CASSLGPGGGQPQHF
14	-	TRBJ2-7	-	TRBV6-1	TGTGCCAGCAGTGAACCACGGGGGACCTACGAGCAGTACTTC	CASSEPRGTYEQYF
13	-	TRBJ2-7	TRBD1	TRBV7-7	TGTGCTAGCAGCCCGGGACAGGGGAACGAGCAGTACTTC	CASSPGQGNEQYF
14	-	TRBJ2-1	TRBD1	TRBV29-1	TGCAGCGTTGCGGGACAGGGATTATACAATGAGCAGTTCTTC	CSVAGQGLYNEQFF
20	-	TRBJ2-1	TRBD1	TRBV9	TGTGCCAGCAGCCGCGGTCCCAGGGGGCTGAGACGACTAGATCTCAATGAGCAGTTCTTC	CASSRGPRGLRRLDLNEQFF
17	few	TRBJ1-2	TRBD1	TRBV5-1	TGCGCCAGCAGTCGAGGGACAGGGGAATCAGCTAACTATGGCTACACCTTC	CASSRGTGESANYGYTF
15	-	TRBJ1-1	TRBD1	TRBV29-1	TGCAGCGTTCTCCCCTGGACAGGGCAGAACACTGAAGCTTTCTTT	CSVLPWTGQNTEAFF
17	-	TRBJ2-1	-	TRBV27	TGTGCCAGCAGTCCCTGGCAGGGGGGAACCTCCTACAATGAGCAGTTCTTC	CASSPWQGGTSYNEQFF
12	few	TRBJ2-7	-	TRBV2	TGTGCCAGCGGCAGAGGGGGCTACGAGCAGTACTTC	CASGRGGYEQYF
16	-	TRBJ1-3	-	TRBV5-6	TGTGCCAGCAGCTCCCACCGGACGCGATTAGGAAACACCATATATTTT	CASSSHRTRLGNTIYF
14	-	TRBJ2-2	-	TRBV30	TGTGCCTGGAGTCAAGGGGCGGACACCGGGGAGCTGTTTTTT	CAWSQGADTGELFF